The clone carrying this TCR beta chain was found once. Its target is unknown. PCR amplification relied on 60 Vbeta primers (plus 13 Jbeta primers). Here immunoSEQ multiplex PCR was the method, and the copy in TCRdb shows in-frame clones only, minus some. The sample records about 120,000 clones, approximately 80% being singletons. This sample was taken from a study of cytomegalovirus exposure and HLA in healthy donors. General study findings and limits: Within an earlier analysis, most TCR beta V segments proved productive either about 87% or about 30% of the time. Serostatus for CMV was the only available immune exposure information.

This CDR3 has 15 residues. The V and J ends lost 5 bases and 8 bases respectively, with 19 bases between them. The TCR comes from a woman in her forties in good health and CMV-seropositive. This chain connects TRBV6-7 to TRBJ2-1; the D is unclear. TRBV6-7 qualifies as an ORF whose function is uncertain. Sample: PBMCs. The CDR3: CASSQLPPSVYEQFF. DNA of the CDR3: TGTGCCAGCAGTCAACTCCCTCCAAGTGTTTATGAGCAGTTCTTC.